The source of this T cell receptor beta chain is a study of blood T cell repertoires in COVID-19. Study summary: Samples of COVID-19 (acute and convalescent) were obtained from the United States, Italy and Spain.

Across 20 to 25 US areas, participants ranged in age from about 18 to 100 years. There are 15 residues in the CDR3. V lost 1 base and J lost 1, with 8 bases in between. In germline, CDR1 is LNHDA, CDR2 SQIVND (reference sequence). The method was immunoSEQ multiplex PCR; TCRdb's version includes in-frame clones alone and lacks a portion of them. The data contain about 150,000 clones, about 80% of them singletons. This TCR came from a man aged 45-60 years who had recovered from COVID-19. The sample comprised PBMCs or T cells enriched from blood (not recorded which). The chain links TRBV19 to TRBJ1-3; D remains ambiguous. The CDR3 DNA reads as TGTGCCAGTAGTATAGCTGTACTATCTGGAAACACCATATATTTT. Translated, it gives CASSIAVLSGNTIYF.